The 30 T cell receptor beta chains presented below share a single source sample, sequenced in a study of blood T cell repertoires in COVID-19. The method was immunoSEQ multiplex PCR; TCRdb's version includes in-frame clones alone and lacks a portion of them. The top ten hold 2.2% of the sample, which has 45,000 to 60,000 clones, around 89% seen once. Sequenced input: peripheral blood. These TCRs come from a human donor in a cohort sampled during active COVID-19.

J is TRBJ1-1 and V is TRBV5-1; unclear D gene. CDR1 SGHRS and CDR2 YFSETQ come from the germline V gene. CDR3 length equals 14 residues. V lost 4 bases and J lost 3, with 13 bases in between. In nucleotides, the CDR3 is TGCGCCAGCAGCCACGCAGGATCGGACACTGAAGCTTTCTTT. It is translated as CASSHAGSDTEAFF. Full variable domain (rest looked up from reference TRBV5-1 and TRBJ1-1): KAGVTQTPRYLIKTRGQQVTLSCSPISGHRSVSWYQQTPGQGLQFLFEYFSETQRNKGNFPGRFSGRQFSNSRSEMNVSTLELGDSALYLCASSHAGSDTEAFFGQGTRLTVV.

The gene calls are TRBV7-9 and TRBJ2-3; D unresolved. The V end was cut by 1 base, the J end by 7 bases, with 15 bases between. The CDR3 loop spans 15 amino acids. Germline V CDR1 and CDR2: SEHNR, FQNEAQ (reference sequence). In nucleotides, the CDR3 is TGTGCCAGCAGCTTAGTTCAATCAGAATCATATACGCAGTATTTT. This encodes CASSLVQSESYTQYF.

The rearrangement joins TRBV29-1 to TRBJ2-2; maybe TRBD1 (5 bases). V was cut by 3 bases and J by 3 bases, with 14 bases left in between. In germline, CDR1 is SQVTM, CDR2 ANQGSEA. CDR3 length: 15 residues. The CDR3 nucleotides read TGCAGCGTTGAGACCCAAACAGGTTACACCGGGGAGCTGTTTTTT. This encodes CSVETQTGYTGELFF.

As for this clone: The sample carries other DNA sequences with the same CDR3. CDR3 in amino acids: CASSSGTDTQYF. In DNA, the CDR3 is TGTGCCAGCAGTTCCGGGACAGATACGCAGTATTTT. This rearrangement joins TRBV28 to TRBJ2-3; D not certain. The V gene's germline CDR1 is MDHEN and CDR2 SYDVKM. The CDR3 is made up of 12 amino acids. V was cut by 4 bases and J by 3 bases, with 5 bases left in between.

This chain links TRBV7-2 with TRBJ2-6; 10 nucleotides line up with TRBD1. CDR1 is SGHTA, CDR2 FQGNSA, per germline. V lost 2 bases, J lost 0 bases, and 7 bases stayed unmatched. This CDR3 is 19 amino acids long. The CDR3 nucleotides read TGTGCCAGCAGCTTAAGGCGACAGGGGGCGGGCTCTGGGGCCAACGTCCTGACTTTC. Protein: CASSLRRQGAGSGANVLTF.

The chain carries TRBV9 and TRBJ1-1, with D unclear. The CDR3 extends over 18 amino acids. CDR1 and CDR2 from the germline V gene are SGDLS and YYNGEE. V was clipped by 1 base and J by 2 bases, with 21 bases between them. The chain's CDR3 is CASSVSSVIGPINTEAFF. The CDR3 region has the DNA TGTGCCAGCAGCGTATCATCCGTAATCGGTCCAATCAACACTGAAGCTTTCTTT.

The chain combines TRBV9 with TRBJ1-3, with D maybe TRBD1 (5 bases). CDR3 length: 12 residues. Trimming took off 3 bases at V and 4 bases at J, with 5 bases between the two ends. Germline CDR1 is SGDLS and CDR2 is YYNGEE. The CDR3 loop is CASSEGGNTIYF. Here the CDR3 DNA reads TGTGCCAGCAGCGAGGGGGGAAACACCATATATTTT.

The chain joins TRBV7-9 to TRBJ2-3; the D gene is possibly TRBD2 (6 bases). V lost 0 bases and J lost 3, with 13 bases in between. CDR3 length: 16 amino acids. CDR1 is SEHNR, CDR2 FQNEAQ, per germline (reference sequence). The DNA of the CDR3 is TGTGCCAGCAGCTTAGCTGGGACTGTTTTGACAGATACGCAGTATTTT. This encodes CASSLAGTVLTDTQYF.

J is TRBJ2-5 and V is TRBV7-9, with 12 bases aligning to TRBD2. Trimming cost V 8 bases and J 5 bases; bases outside gene matches: 6. The CDR3 is 14 residues long. Germline CDR1 and CDR2: SEHNR and FQNEAQ (reference sequence). This chain's CDR3 is CASALTSGGETQYF. The DNA for the CDR3 is TGTGCCAGCGCCCTGACTAGCGGGGGTGAGACCCAGTACTTC.

The V and J genes are TRBV7-9 and TRBJ2-7, with 11 bases matching TRBD1. This CDR3 is built from 15 residues. V gave up 5 bases and J gave up 3 bases; unmatched junction bases: 6. Per the germline V gene, CDR1 is SEHNR and CDR2 is FQNEAQ (reference sequence). The DNA of the CDR3 is TGTGCCAGCAGCGACACCGGGACAGGGGGCTACGAGCAGTACTTC. This gives the protein CASSDTGTGGYEQYF.

CDR3 loop: CASKDNYEQYF. The CDR3 DNA reads TGTGCCAGCAAGGACAATTACGAGCAGTACTTC. The V and J genes are TRBV6-5 and TRBJ2-7, with D perhaps matching TRBD1 (5 bases). Trimming took off 7 bases at V and 4 bases at J, with 8 bases between the two ends. The V gene's germline CDR1 is MNHEY and CDR2 SVGAGI. The CDR3 length is 11 residues.

The rearrangement joins TRBV28 to TRBJ1-1; maybe TRBD1 (5 bases). Trimming left V 6 bases short and J 0 bases short, with 17 bases between. Germline V gives CDR1 MDHEN, CDR2 SYDVKM. CDR3 length: 16 residues. CDR3 region: CASRRGRLSVNTEAFF. The DNA of the CDR3 is TGTGCCAGCAGGCGGGGGAGGCTAAGTGTGAACACTGAAGCTTTCTTT.

This clone showed up just once. CDR3 in DNA: TGTGCCAGCAGTCTGACTAGAGATACGCAGTATTTT. As protein: CASSLTRDTQYF. The V call is TRBV7-2, the J call TRBJ2-3, with D possibly TRBD2 on 6 matching bases. Trimming pared 6 bases from V and 5 bases from J, leaving 9 bases between. The CDR3 length is 12 residues. The germline CDR1 and CDR2 sequences are SGHTA and FQGNSA. The entire variable domain, with the rest obtained from reference TRBV7-2 and TRBJ2-3, is as follows: GAGVSQSPSNKVTEKGKDVELRCDPISGHTALYWYRQSLGQGLEFLIYFQGNSAPDKSGLPSDRFSAERTGGSVSTLTIQRTQQEDSAVYLCASSLTRDTQYFGPGTRLTVL.

This clone appeared a single time. This rearrangement joins TRBV6-7 to TRBJ1-3; TRBD1 is a possible D gene (6 bases). TRBV6-7 is reported as an ORF; its role is uncertain. Trimming removed 2 bases from V and 9 bases from J, with 14 bases in between. The CDR3 has 14 residues. The CDR3 region has the DNA TGTGCCAGCAGTTACCCACAGGGTCGCGGCACCATATATTTT. It yields the protein CASSYPQGRGTIYF.

The chain recombines TRBV3-1 (or the pseudogene TRBV3-2) with TRBJ2-1; a possible D gene is TRBD1 (5 bases). The CDR3 spans 15 residues. V lost 1 base and J 8 bases, leaving 15 bases between the germline ends. Germline CDR1 is LGHDT and CDR2 is YNNKEL (reference sequence). The CDR3 nucleotides are TGTGCCAGCAGCCAAGTCGCCAGGGCTCGGGATGAGCAGTTCTTC. It translates to CASSQVARARDEQFF.

The sample holds a few counts of this clone. The J gene is TRBJ2-6, the V gene TRBV6-5; D remains unclear. Trimming removed 8 bases from V and 4 bases from J, with 6 bases in between. Germline CDR1 MNHEY, CDR2 SVGAGI. The CDR3 runs 12 residues. In nucleotides, the CDR3 is TGTGCCAGCTCTCTGGGGGCCAACGTCCTGACTTTC. Its translation: CASSLGANVLTF.

V usage is TRBV19 and J usage is TRBJ1-5, with D uncertain. Trimming pared 2 bases from V and 4 bases from J, leaving 6 bases between. Germline CDR1 and CDR2: LNHDA and SQIVND (reference sequence). The CDR3 totals 13 residues. For the CDR3, the DNA is TGTGCCAGTAGTATACAGTTAAATCAGCCCCAGCATTTT. It specifies CASSIQLNQPQHF.

This rearrangement joins TRBV13 to TRBJ2-3; D is perhaps TRBD2 (6 bases). The CDR3 is 20 amino acids. The V gene's germline CDR1 is PRHDT and CDR2 FYEKMQ (reference sequence). The germline V and J ends were trimmed by 5 bases and 0 bases, with 27 bases remaining between them. The CDR3 DNA follows: TGTGCCAGCAGCCGGAAAAAAGGGGAGGTTTTAGGGAGGAGCACAGATACGCAGTATTTT. Translating gives CASSRKKGEVLGRSTDTQYF.

The V gene is TRBV14, the J gene TRBJ2-1; TRBD2 aligns across 11 bases. Germline loops: CDR1 SGHDN, CDR2 FVKESK. After removal of 0 bases from V and 7 bases from J, the junction contained 11 bases not matched to a gene. The CDR3 is made up of 18 amino acids. The CDR3 DNA sequence: TGTGCCAGCAGCCAAGATCTATTACTAGCGGGAGTAGGGAATGAGCAGTTCTTC. It translates to CASSQDLLLAGVGNEQFF.

The table lists this clone with a count of one. The CDR3 DNA is TGCGCCAGCAGCCAAGGGCCAGGTGGCGATGAGCAGTTCTTC. Protein: CASSQGPGGDEQFF. The chain links TRBV4-3 to TRBJ2-1, with D hard to call. CDR3 length: 14 amino acids. V lost 1 base to trimming and J lost 8 bases, with 12 bases between them. Germline assignment: CDR1 LGHNA and CDR2 YSLEER.

The V call is TRBV7-3, the J call TRBJ1-1; TRBD1 matches at 7 bases. The CDR3 is 14 amino acids. Unmatched junction bases numbered 8, after V lost 4 bases and J lost 6 bases. Germline V CDR1 and CDR2: SGHTA, FQGTGA. The CDR3 DNA reads as TGTGCCAGCAGCTCGACAGGGACTGAGTCTGAAGCTTTCTTT. It encodes CASSSTGTESEAFF. Full variable domain (rest looked up from reference TRBV7-3 and TRBJ1-1): GAGVSQTPSNKVTEKGKYVELRCDPISGHTALYWYRQSLGQGPEFLIYFQGTGAADDSGLPNDRFFAVRPEGSVSTLKIQRTERGDSAVYLCASSSTGTESEAFFGQGTRLTVV.

The rearrangement links TRBV11-2 to TRBJ2-3; D ambiguous. The CDR3 extends over 15 amino acids. CDR1 is SGHAT and CDR2 is FQNNGV in the germline V gene. The germline V and J ends were trimmed by 5 bases and 4 bases, with 16 bases remaining between them. The CDR3 region has the DNA TGTGCCAGCAGCCAGACCCTCAGGTCCCCAGATACGCAGTATTTT. Its protein product is CASSQTLRSPDTQYF.

This chain joins TRBV9 and TRBJ2-5, with D maybe TRBD1 (5 bases). Trimming shortened V by 4 bases and J by 2 bases, and 15 bases separated the two germline ends. This CDR3 is 15 amino acids long. The germline V gene encodes CDR1 SGDLS and CDR2 YYNGEE. CDR3 nucleotides: TGTGCCAGCAGCCCATGGACACACCAACAAGAGACCCAGTACTTC. Encoded protein: CASSPWTHQQETQYF.

J is TRBJ1-4 and V is TRBV12-5; 8 bases match TRBD1. The CDR3 is 18 amino acids. The V and J ends lost 6 bases and 0 bases, in that order; junction bases with no gene match: 12. Germline V gives CDR1 LGHNT, CDR2 FRNRAP. CDR3 residues: CASGWTRLQGATNEKLFF. The DNA of the CDR3 is TGTGCTAGTGGCTGGACCAGGCTACAGGGGGCAACTAATGAAAAACTGTTTTTT.

The chain links TRBV5-1 to TRBJ2-3; no clear D. The CDR3 covers 15 residues. Germline-derived CDR1 and CDR2 are SGHRS and YFSETQ. Trimming took off 0 bases at V and 2 bases at J, with 10 bases between the two ends. The CDR3 nucleotides are TGCGCCAGCAGCTTGGGCGGCAGAAACACAGATACGCAGTATTTT. The encoded protein is CASSLGGRNTDTQYF.

The V gene is TRBV29-1, the J gene TRBJ2-3, with TRBD2 identical over 7 bases. The CDR3 length is 13 residues. Germline V gene lookup returns CDR1 SQVTM and CDR2 ANQGSEA. V lost 3 bases, J lost 4 bases, and 4 bases stayed unmatched. CDR3 amino acids: CSVDAGVADTQYF. The CDR3 nucleotides read TGCAGCGTTGACGCGGGAGTGGCAGATACGCAGTATTTT.

The chain uses TRBV2 and TRBJ1-2, with a tentative D call TRBD1 (5 bases). Germline values: CDR1 SNHLY, CDR2 FYNNEI. The V end lost 8 bases, the J end lost 8 bases, and 24 bases lay between the germline ends. This CDR3 is 15 amino acids long. The CDR3, as DNA: TGTGCCAGCGTCTTACTAAGACAGCAGCTTGGCGGCTACACCTTC. Translated: CASVLLRQQLGGYTF.

The J gene is TRBJ1-2, the V gene TRBV19, with 7 bases lining up with TRBD1. V lost 5 bases and J lost 6; bases outside the gene matches: 18. CDR3 length equals 17 residues. In germline, CDR1 is LNHDA, CDR2 SQIVND (reference sequence). CDR3 DNA sequence: TGTGCCAGTAGTTCGAGTAATACAGGGGAGTTGGTGCATGGCTACACCTTC. It codes for CASSSSNTGELVHGYTF.

This chain connects TRBV9 to TRBJ1-4, with TRBD1 matching 9 bases. CDR3 length: 16 residues. Germline V gene lookup returns CDR1 SGDLS and CDR2 YYNGEE. Trimming at V came to 1 base and at J to 5 bases, leaving 6 bases not matched to a gene. For the CDR3, the DNA is TGTGCCAGCAGCGTAACAGGGGGCGCCCAGAATGAAAAACTGTTTTTT. Protein: CASSVTGGAQNEKLFF.

The V gene is TRBV5-1, the J gene TRBJ2-6; no clear D. The V and J ends lost 7 bases and 0 bases respectively, with 17 bases between them. This CDR3 is built from 17 residues. Germline values: CDR1 SGHRS, CDR2 YFSETQ. The chain's CDR3 is CASGPQSILSGANVLTF. CDR3 bases: TGCGCCAGCGGTCCACAGTCGATCCTCTCTGGGGCCAACGTCCTGACTTTC.